These 32 T cell receptor beta chains were sequenced from one sample in a study of blood T cells in healthy people across ages. Primers used in a second PCR of roughly 6 to 12 cycles were a sample-barcoded 5' primer and a J-beta primer mix. TCRdb analysed the 5' RACE reads with MiXCR anew, one entry per CDR3 protein. The table has 1.5 million to 2 million distinct CDR3 sequences, roughly 49% seen once. The sequencing input was blood. The origin of the receptors is a woman between 40 and 55 years old in good health.

This clonotype was recorded a few times. The chain uses TRBV20-1 and TRBJ2-7; D unclear. The CDR3 has 13 residues. Germline CDR1 and CDR2: DFQATT and SNEGSKA (reference sequence). Trimming pared 6 bases from V and 3 bases from J, leaving 15 bases between. This chain's CDR3 is CSATLGNHYEQYF. The CDR3 bases are TGCAGTGCCACCTTAGGGAATCACTACGAGCAGTACTTC.

Only a few counts were recorded for this clonotype. The chain couples TRBV2 to TRBJ2-5, with 11 bases fitting TRBD1. The CDR3 length is 15 residues. Trimming cost V 6 bases and J 1 base; bases outside gene matches: 4. The germline V gene encodes CDR1 SNHLY and CDR2 FYNNEI. The CDR3 region has the DNA TGTGCCAGCAGCCGGGACAGGGGGTCCCAAGAGACCCAGTACTTC. As protein: CASSRDRGSQETQYF.

This clonotype was seen only a few times. The chain couples TRBV4-1 to TRBJ2-5; D is possibly TRBD2 (6 bases). Germline V gene sequence: CDR1 MGHRA, CDR2 YSYEKL. The CDR3 sequence is 15 residues long. Trimming stripped 2 bases from V and 11 bases from J, with 21 bases between. DNA for the CDR3: TGCGCCAGCAGCCAAAGCGAGGCGGGGCCCTATCAGCAGTACTTC. The encoded protein is CASSQSEAGPYQQYF.

This CDR3 is CASSFPISGGQETQYF. CDR3 coding DNA: TGTGCCAGCAGTTTTCCGATTAGCGGGGGCCAAGAGACCCAGTACTTC. The genes are TRBV28 and TRBJ2-5; 9 bases are a match to TRBD2. Germline V CDR1 and CDR2: MDHEN, SYDVKM. The CDR3 loop spans 16 amino acids. V gave up 3 bases and J gave up 1 base; unmatched junction bases: 6.

Turning to this clonotype: The junction shows a germline mismatch at one end, possibly a read error. CDR3 loop: CASGTGDGNEKLFF. CDR3 in DNA: TGCGCCAGTGGGACAGGGGACGGTAATGAAAAACTGTTTTTT. V is TRBV6-1 and J is TRBJ1-4; TRBD1 aligns across 10 bases. This CDR3 region has 14 residues. Looked up from germline, CDR1 is MNHNS and CDR2 is SASEGT.

Notes on this clonotype: This may come from a read error, since a much larger clone is one base off. The rearrangement joins TRBV7-9 to TRBJ1-1; no definite D call. V gave up 6 bases and J gave up 1 base, with 6 bases separating them. Per the germline V gene, CDR1 is SEHNR and CDR2 is FQNEAQ (reference sequence). The length of the CDR3 is 12 residues. CDR3 DNA: TGTGCCAGCAGAAAGGGGAACACTGAAGCTTTCTTT. Amino acid sequence: CASRKGNTEAFF.

The gene calls are TRBV6-5 and TRBJ1-5; a weak D match, TRBD1 (5 bases). The CDR3 has 15 residues. The germline CDR1 and CDR2 sequences are MNHEY and SVGAGI. Trimming shortened V by 5 bases and J by 2 bases, and 13 bases separated the two germline ends. The CDR3: CASSPIMGGNQPQHF. CDR3 nucleotide sequence: TGTGCCAGCAGTCCCATTATGGGGGGCAATCAGCCCCAGCATTTT.

The chain employs TRBV2 and TRBJ2-7; weak D call: TRBD2 (6 bases). V gave up 2 bases and J gave up 4 bases, with 21 bases separating them. Germline V CDR1 and CDR2: SNHLY, FYNNEI. The CDR3 runs 17 residues. The CDR3 DNA reads TGTGCCAGCAGTGAATCGGCGGGGCACCCCTTGGGATACGAGCAGTACTTC. As protein: CASSESAGHPLGYEQYF.

The chain carries TRBV15 and TRBJ2-5; D is possibly TRBD1 (6 bases). CDR1 LNHNV and CDR2 YYDKDF come from the germline V gene (reference sequence). This CDR3 spans 17 amino acids. The V end was cut by 1 base, the J end by 5 bases, with 20 bases between. DNA for the CDR3: TGTGCCACCAGCAGAGTCCGAGCCCAGCCCCAGGGGGAGACCCAGTACTTC. Translating it yields CATSRVRAQPQGETQYF.

This clonotype appeared a few times. The CDR3 loop is CASSSRPTRGTEAFF. The CDR3 coding sequence is TGTGCCAGCAGTTCCCGGCCTACGAGAGGGACTGAAGCTTTCTTT. This rearrangement joins TRBV28 to TRBJ1-1; D is unresolved. Deletions cut 4 bases from V and 5 bases from J, with 17 bases between. Germline V CDR1 and CDR2: MDHEN, SYDVKM. The CDR3 covers 15 residues.

In its sample, this clonotype was seen a few times. The genes are TRBV14 and TRBJ2-5; 7 nucleotides agree with TRBD1. CDR3 length: 15 residues. Germline V gene sequence: CDR1 SGHDN, CDR2 FVKESK. After removal of 2 bases from V and 2 bases from J, the junction contained 5 bases not matched to a gene. DNA for the CDR3: TGTGCCAGCAGCCAACGGGACAGAACTCAAGAGACCCAGTACTTC. Protein sequence: CASSQRDRTQETQYF.

The chain links TRBV27 to TRBJ2-3; D is tentatively TRBD1 or TRBD2 (5 bases each). V gave up 4 bases and J gave up 5 bases, with 13 bases separating them. Germline values: CDR1 MNHEY, CDR2 SMNVEV (reference sequence). There are 14 residues in the CDR3. This CDR3 is CASSYSGTVDTQYF. DNA for the CDR3: TGTGCCAGCAGTTACAGTGGGACCGTAGATACGCAGTATTTT.

The genes are TRBV6-2 or TRBV6-3 and TRBJ2-1; D tentatively reads TRBD1 or TRBD2 (5 bases each). The germline V gene encodes CDR1 MNHEY and CDR2 SVGEGT. The CDR3 extends over 17 amino acids. V lost 6 bases, J lost 1 base, and 19 bases lay in between. The CDR3 loop is CASSTRGAGVSYNEQFF. The CDR3, as DNA: TGTGCCAGCAGCACCCGAGGGGCGGGCGTGTCCTACAATGAGCAGTTCTTC.

The rearrangement uses TRBV29-1 and TRBJ2-4, with 7 bases identical to TRBD1. TRBJ2-7 matches the DNA end more closely, so the J call is doubtful. Per germline, CDR1 SQVTM and CDR2 ANQGSEA. The CDR3 has 14 residues. The CDR3 nucleotides are TGCAGCGTTGAAGATCCCACAGGGGCGAACGAGCAGTACTTC. Translating it yields CSVEDPTGANEQYF.

The chain has TRBV11-2 and TRBJ1-2; 7 nucleotides agree with TRBD1. The V segment lost 5 bases and the J segment 4 bases; nucleotides outside the gene matches: 4. CDR1 is SGHAT and CDR2 is FQNNGV in the germline V gene. The CDR3 spans 13 residues. The CDR3 here is CASSNRGSYGYTF. The DNA for the CDR3 is TGTGCCAGCAGCAACAGGGGTAGCTATGGCTACACCTTC.

The gene calls are TRBV7-2 and TRBJ2-7, with 13 nucleotides matching TRBD2. The junction had 6 bases not matched to a gene; V was cut back by 5 bases and J by 5 bases. This CDR3 has 15 amino acids. The germline CDR1 and CDR2 sequences are SGHTA and FQGNSA. The CDR3 coding sequence is TGTGCCAGCAGCGGGAGGACTAGCGGGAGTGACGAGCAGTACTTC. Amino acids: CASSGRTSGSDEQYF.

The chain recombines TRBV20-1 with TRBJ2-5; D uncertain. Looked up from germline, CDR1 is DFQATT and CDR2 is SNEGSKA (reference sequence). Trimming took 5 bases from V and 2 from J, leaving 15 bases between them. The CDR3 loop spans 14 amino acids. CDR3: CSAEIGQAQETQYF. CDR3 in DNA: TGCAGTGCTGAGATCGGGCAGGCGCAAGAGACCCAGTACTTC.

The chain links TRBV6-2 or TRBV6-3 to TRBJ2-4; possibly TRBD1 or TRBD2 for D (6 bases each). Trimming left V 4 bases short and J 6 bases short, with 22 bases between. Germline V gene data show CDR1 as MNHEY and CDR2 as SVGEGT. The CDR3 loop spans 17 amino acids. As DNA, the CDR3 is TGTGCCAGCAGTTCCCTCCTCCTAGCCGGAGGGGGAAACATTCAGTACTTC. It specifies CASSSLLLAGGGNIQYF.

In the case of this clonotype: A much larger clone lies a single base off, so this may be a read error. As DNA, the CDR3 is TGTGCCAGCAGTTATAGCGGGGGGTGCAATGAGCAGTTCTTC. This codes for CASSYSGGCNEQFF. The rearrangement links TRBV27 to TRBJ2-1; 10 bases map to TRBD2. CDR3 length: 14 amino acids. The germline V gene has CDR1 MNHEY and CDR2 SMNVEV (reference sequence). V lost 4 bases and J lost 6; bases outside the gene matches: 3.

The rearrangement joins TRBV5-6 to TRBJ1-1, with D possibly being TRBD1 (5 bases). The CDR3 covers 16 residues. V lost 2 bases and J 6 bases, leaving 20 bases between the germline ends. The germline CDR1 and CDR2 sequences are SGHDT and YYEEEE. The CDR3 protein is CASSFRTSWGSAEAFF. CDR3 DNA sequence: TGTGCCAGCAGCTTTCGGACATCCTGGGGTTCTGCTGAAGCTTTCTTT.

The chain joins TRBV12-3 or TRBV12-4 to TRBJ1-5; possibly TRBD1 for D (6 bases). The V end lost 8 bases, the J end lost 0 bases, and 11 bases lay between the germline ends. This CDR3 is built from 14 residues. CDR3 DNA: TGTGCCAGCCGGGGGCTAGGTAGCAATCAGCCCCAGCATTTT. Amino acids: CASRGLGSNQPQHF.

The rearrangement uses TRBV9 and TRBJ2-1; 13 nucleotides align to TRBD2. The V and J ends lost 3 bases and 7 bases, in that order; junction bases with no gene match: 7. CDR1 and CDR2 (germline): SGDLS, YYNGEE. The CDR3 totals 16 residues. In nucleotides, the CDR3 is TGTGCCAGCAGCGGCCTACTAGCGGGGGGGCTGAATGAGCAGTTCTTC. This translates into CASSGLLAGGLNEQFF.

This clonotype has more than one count but fewer than ten. The chain couples TRBV4-1 to TRBJ1-2, with 10 nucleotides matching TRBD1. The CDR3 is 17 residues long. V lost 0 bases to trimming and J lost 4 bases; unmatched junction nucleotides: 8. Germline loops: CDR1 MGHRA, CDR2 YSYEKL. CDR3 DNA sequence: TGCGCCAGCAGCCAAGATCCGGGACAGGGGTTCCCCTATGGCTACACCTTC. Protein sequence: CASSQDPGQGFPYGYTF.

This chain uses TRBV4-1 with TRBJ2-3; 7 nucleotides agree with TRBD1. The CDR3 has 15 amino acids. Germline assignment: CDR1 MGHRA and CDR2 YSYEKL. The junction had 7 bases not matched to a gene; V was cut back by 0 bases and J by 7 bases. CDR3: CASSQDPTQGYTQYF. The CDR3, as DNA: TGCGCCAGCAGCCAAGATCCGACACAGGGGTATACGCAGTATTTT.

The chain recombines TRBV7-9 with TRBJ2-5; TRBD1 or TRBD2 may be the D gene (5 bases each). The CDR3 extends over 13 amino acids. Per germline, CDR1 SEHNR and CDR2 FQNEAQ (reference sequence). CDR3 bases: TGTGCTATGTCGATGGGGGACCAAGAGACCCAGTACTTC. The encoded protein is CAMSMGDQETQYF.

This clonotype was observed once. The germline gene is not matched at one end of the junction; a read error may be the cause. The chain links TRBV10-3 to TRBJ2-3, with D perhaps matching TRBD1 (5 bases). This CDR3 comprises 17 residues. CDR1 is ENHRY, CDR2 SYGVKD, per germline. The CDR3 is CAISESGDLPGTGTQYF. The CDR3 nucleotides are TGTGCCATCAGTGAGTCTGGGGATCTACCTGGCACAGGTACGCAGTATTTT.

The chain couples TRBV12-3 or TRBV12-4 to TRBJ2-5; 7 bases agree with TRBD2. This CDR3 comprises 15 residues. After removal of 5 bases from V and 3 bases from J, the junction contained 9 bases not matched to a gene. CDR3 bases: TGTGCCAGCAGTGAACCGACTAGCTCTAAAGAGACCCAGTACTTC. This encodes CASSEPTSSKETQYF.

The genes are TRBV5-1 and TRBJ2-5, with D possibly called TRBD1 or TRBD2 (5 bases each). The CDR3 loop spans 15 amino acids. V was trimmed by 4 bases and J by 5 bases, leaving 18 bases between them. Per the germline V gene, CDR1 is SGHRS and CDR2 is YFSETQ. This chain's CDR3 is CASSPGRELSETQYF. CDR3 DNA sequence: TGCGCCAGCAGCCCGGGACGGGAATTGTCGGAGACCCAGTACTTC.

V usage is TRBV9 and J usage is TRBJ2-1, with D possibly TRBD2 on 5 matching bases. V was shortened by 3 bases and J by 6 bases, with 13 bases between the two germline ends. Per germline, CDR1 SGDLS and CDR2 YYNGEE. This CDR3 is built from 14 residues. CDR3 residues: CASSDERALNEQFF. DNA of the CDR3: TGTGCCAGCAGCGACGAGAGGGCCCTCAATGAGCAGTTCTTC.

This sequence joins TRBV6-5 and TRBJ1-1, with 7 bases identical to TRBD1. The length of the CDR3 is 13 residues. Germline V CDR1 and CDR2: MNHEY, SVGAGI. The junction had 8 bases not matched to a gene; V was cut back by 2 bases and J by 11 bases. The CDR3 here is CASSYPQTGLAFF. CDR3 DNA sequence: TGTGCCAGCAGTTACCCTCAGACAGGGTTGGCTTTCTTT.

This clonotype turned up a few times. The chain recombines TRBV7-2 with TRBJ2-5; 8 bases map to TRBD1. V gave up 3 bases and J gave up 5 bases; unmatched junction bases: 5. This CDR3 comprises 14 residues. The V gene's germline CDR1 is SGHTA and CDR2 FQGNSA. The CDR3 coding sequence is TGTGCCAGCAGCTTCCAGTCAGGGGGCGAGACCCAGTACTTC. Encoded protein: CASSFQSGGETQYF.

V and J are TRBV10-3 and TRBJ1-4; possible D gene TRBD1, 5 bases. The CDR3 contains 14 residues. In germline, CDR1 is ENHRY, CDR2 SYGVKD. Trimming left V 4 bases short and J 0 bases short, with 6 bases between. The CDR3 DNA sequence: TGTGCCATCAGTGCGGGACCAACTAATGAAAAACTGTTTTTT. Translating it yields CAISAGPTNEKLFF.